Presented here are 20 T cell receptor beta chains from one specimen sequenced in a study of T cells after somatic rescue of genetic block. TCRdb's table, derived via immunoSEQ multiplex PCR, lists solely in-frame clones and lacks some. Of fewer than 150,000 clones listed, 75% to 95% are singletons. Material: peripheral blood mononuclear cells (PBMCs). These receptors were obtained from a young woman.

The chain employs TRBV27 and TRBJ1-4; D unresolved. V was pared by 4 bases and J by 5 bases, with 17 bases between. Germline assignment: CDR1 MNHEY and CDR2 SMNVEV (reference sequence). The CDR3 is 16 residues long. CDR3 region: CASSSQVQVGNEKLFF. Here the CDR3 DNA reads TGTGCCAGCAGTTCTCAAGTACAAGTTGGGAATGAAAAACTGTTTTTT.

To note about this clone: Other DNA sequences from this sample encode an identical CDR3 as well. V and J are TRBV5-1 and TRBJ1-6; D gene unclear. The CDR3 sequence is 14 residues long. CDR1 and CDR2 from the germline V gene are SGHRS and YFSETQ. V lost 0 bases, J lost 7 bases, and 8 bases lay in between. CDR3 residues: CASSLGGVNSPLHF. The CDR3 bases are TGCGCCAGCAGCTTGGGCGGGGTCAATTCACCCCTCCACTTT. Complete variable domain (other parts from reference TRBV5-1 and TRBJ1-6): KAGVTQTPRYLIKTRGQQVTLSCSPISGHRSVSWYQQTPGQGLQFLFEYFSETQRNKGNFPGRFSGRQFSNSRSEMNVSTLELGDSALYLCASSLGGVNSPLHFGNGTRLTVT.

This chain uses TRBV9 with TRBJ2-2; 11 positions match TRBD1. This CDR3 is built from 16 residues. The trim removed 4 bases at V and 5 bases at J, leaving 7 bases unmatched. Germline assignment: CDR1 SGDLS and CDR2 YYNGEE. Here the CDR3 DNA reads TGTGCCAGCAGCTATCCGGACAGGGGGCGAACCGGGGAGCTGTTTTTT. Translation gives CASSYPDRGRTGELFF. The full variable domain, with the rest looked up from reference TRBV9 and TRBJ2-2, is DSGVTQTPKHLITATGQRVTLRCSPRSGDLSVYWYQQSLDQGLQFLIQYYNGEERAKGNILERFSAQQFPDLHSELNLSSLELGDSALYFCASSYPDRGRTGELFFGEGSRLTVL.

The genes are TRBV7-9 and TRBJ2-5; tentatively, D is TRBD1 (5 bases). Trimming cost V 7 bases and J 5 bases, with 14 bases left between them. CDR1 is SEHNR and CDR2 is FQNEAQ in the germline V gene (reference sequence). The CDR3 is 13 residues long. The CDR3 DNA follows: TGTGCCAGCACGCCTCGGACAACGGAGACCCAGTACTTC. Its protein product is CASTPRTTETQYF.

V gene TRBV5-1 combines with J gene TRBJ2-7; D may correspond to TRBD1 or TRBD2 (5 bases each). The germline V and J ends were trimmed by 4 bases and 0 bases, with 17 bases remaining between them. The CDR3 runs to 16 residues. Germline V gene lookup returns CDR1 SGHRS and CDR2 YFSETQ. The CDR3 sequence is CASSARRDPSSYEQYF. The CDR3 DNA reads as TGCGCCAGCAGCGCGAGACGGGACCCGAGCTCCTACGAGCAGTACTTC.

The V call is TRBV6-6, the J call TRBJ1-1, with D maybe TRBD1 (5 bases). CDR1 MNHNY and CDR2 SVGAGI come from the germline V gene (reference sequence). The CDR3 is 14 residues long. V gave up 11 bases and J gave up 1 base, with 17 bases separating them. The CDR3 nucleotides are TGTGCCCACCGAGCCCCGGGGCCGAACACTGAAGCTTTCTTT. Protein: CAHRAPGPNTEAFF.

The V call is TRBV7-9, the J call TRBJ2-7; no reliable D call. Trimming removed 2 bases from V and 0 bases from J, with 14 bases in between. Germline loops: CDR1 SEHNR, CDR2 FQNEAQ (reference sequence). CDR3 length: 16 residues. The CDR3 is CASSLISEISSYEQYF. The CDR3 DNA is TGTGCCAGCAGCTTAATATCGGAAATCTCCTCCTACGAGCAGTACTTC.

The rearrangement joins TRBV7-2 to TRBJ2-5, with D possibly TRBD2 on 6 matching bases. CDR1 and CDR2 (germline): SGHTA, FQGNSA. V was shortened by 1 base and J by 3 bases, with 18 bases between the two germline ends. The CDR3 contains 17 residues. The DNA for the CDR3 is TGTGCCAGCAGCTTAGGAGTCGAATGGGAGCGGGAAGAGACCCAGTACTTC. Protein product: CASSLGVEWEREETQYF.

This clone was observed a single time. The chain is built from TRBV2 and TRBJ2-7, with TRBD1 identical over 9 bases. CDR3 length equals 14 residues. Germline CDR1 and CDR2: SNHLY and FYNNEI. The V and J ends lost 4 bases and 1 base, in that order; junction bases with no gene match: 2. CDR3 amino acids: CASSGDRVSYEQYF. The CDR3 DNA sequence: TGTGCCAGCAGTGGGGACAGGGTTTCCTACGAGCAGTACTTC.

The CDR3 loop reads CSVEDEDRGGYTF. In DNA, the CDR3 is TGCAGCGTTGAAGATGAAGACAGAGGGGGCTACACCTTC. The rearrangement links TRBV29-1 to TRBJ1-2, with D perhaps TRBD1 (5 bases). The CDR3 contains 13 residues. CDR1 and CDR2 (germline): SQVTM, ANQGSEA. V lost 0 bases and J lost 8, with 13 bases in between.

J is TRBJ2-1 and V is TRBV19, with no clear D. CDR1 LNHDA and CDR2 SQIVND come from the germline V gene (reference sequence). The CDR3 loop spans 13 amino acids. The V and J ends lost 1 base and 7 bases respectively, with 8 bases between them. In DNA form, the CDR3 reads TGTGCCAGTAGTATAGGAGTAGGGAATGAGCAGTTCTTC. It codes for CASSIGVGNEQFF.

The gene calls are TRBV5-1 and TRBJ1-5; D might be TRBD1 (5 bases). CDR3 length equals 15 residues. Germline lookup yields CDR1 SGHRS and CDR2 YFSETQ. Between the trimmed V and J ends, which lost 0 bases and 4 bases, there was a span of 11 bases. In DNA form, the CDR3 reads TGCGCCAGCAGCTTGGAGTCGGGGGTGAATCAGCCCCAGCATTTT. It codes for CASSLESGVNQPQHF.

This rearrangement joins TRBV7-2 to TRBJ2-2, with D possibly called TRBD1 or TRBD2 (5 bases each). Trimming left V 5 bases short and J 5 bases short, with 27 bases between. CDR1 and CDR2 from the germline V gene are SGHTA and FQGNSA. The CDR3 spans 19 residues. CDR3 protein: CASSPLLGVAADSTGELFF. CDR3 in DNA: TGTGCCAGCAGCCCCCTCCTGGGGGTGGCGGCGGACTCAACCGGGGAGCTGTTTTTT.

This clone was picked up one time. This rearrangement joins TRBV7-9 to TRBJ1-4; no clear D. V shed 1 base and J shed 6 bases, with 3 bases lying between them. Germline CDR1 SEHNR, CDR2 FQNEAQ (reference sequence). CDR3 size: 12 residues. The CDR3 protein is CASSLGDEKLFF. The CDR3 DNA reads as TGTGCCAGCAGCTTAGGAGATGAAAAACTGTTTTTT.

This sequence joins TRBV30 and TRBJ1-1; D remains ambiguous. The V gene's germline CDR1 is GTSNPN and CDR2 SVGIG (reference sequence). V shed 0 bases and J shed 7 bases, with 9 bases lying between them. There are 12 residues in the CDR3. The CDR3, as DNA: TGTGCCTGGAGTGTTAACGGGTTTGAAGCTTTCTTT. This translates into CAWSVNGFEAFF.

The rearrangement uses TRBV7-8 and TRBJ1-6; D unclear. The CDR3 is 12 amino acids. Germline V gene data show CDR1 as SGHVS and CDR2 as FQNEAQ. Trimming stripped 6 bases from V and 9 bases from J, with 9 bases between. CDR3 amino acids: CASRGRGSPLHF. CDR3 coding DNA: TGTGCCAGCAGAGGGCGGGGTTCACCCCTCCACTTT.

The gene calls are TRBV4-2 and TRBJ2-1; TRBD2 aligns across 13 bases. Germline V gene sequence: CDR1 LGHNA, CDR2 YNFKEQ. This CDR3 region has 16 residues. With V trimmed by 0 bases and J by 9 bases, 5 bases remained unmatched. CDR3 loop: CASSQETSGGVGEQFF. The CDR3 nucleotides read TGTGCCAGCAGCCAAGAAACTAGCGGGGGGGTGGGTGAGCAGTTCTTC.

This chain joins TRBV5-1 and TRBJ1-3; TRBD1 matches 8 bases. Looked up from germline, CDR1 is SGHRS and CDR2 is YFSETQ. The CDR3 has 13 amino acids. V shed 3 bases, J shed 6 bases, and the junction held 2 bases outside the gene matches. In DNA, the CDR3 is TGCGCCAGCAGCTCGACAGGGGAAAACACCATATATTTT. This codes for CASSSTGENTIYF.

This clone was detected a few times. The V gene is TRBV5-1, the J gene TRBJ1-1, with D possibly being TRBD1 (6 bases). The V gene's germline CDR1 is SGHRS and CDR2 YFSETQ. The CDR3 covers 13 residues. V was pared by 4 bases and J by 4 bases, with 11 bases between. The CDR3 region has the DNA TGCGCCAGCAGCAAGGGGGGAGGCACTGAAGCTTTCTTT. Translation gives CASSKGGGTEAFF.

V gene TRBV5-6 combines with J gene TRBJ2-3; TRBD2 aligns across 9 bases. This CDR3 contains 15 residues. V lost 0 bases, J lost 6 bases, and 5 bases stayed unmatched. Germline V CDR1 and CDR2: SGHDT, YYEEEE. As DNA, the CDR3 is TGTGCCAGCAGCTTGGAGCGGGGGGCCAGGGATACGCAGTATTTT. Translated, it gives CASSLERGARDTQYF. Together with reference TRBV5-6 and TRBJ2-3, the CDR3 gives the full variable domain: DAGVTQSPTHLIKTRGQQVTLRCSPKSGHDTVSWYQQALGQGPQFIFQYYEEEERQRGNFPDRFSGHQFPNYSSELNVNALLLGDSALYLCASSLERGARDTQYFGPGTRLTVL.